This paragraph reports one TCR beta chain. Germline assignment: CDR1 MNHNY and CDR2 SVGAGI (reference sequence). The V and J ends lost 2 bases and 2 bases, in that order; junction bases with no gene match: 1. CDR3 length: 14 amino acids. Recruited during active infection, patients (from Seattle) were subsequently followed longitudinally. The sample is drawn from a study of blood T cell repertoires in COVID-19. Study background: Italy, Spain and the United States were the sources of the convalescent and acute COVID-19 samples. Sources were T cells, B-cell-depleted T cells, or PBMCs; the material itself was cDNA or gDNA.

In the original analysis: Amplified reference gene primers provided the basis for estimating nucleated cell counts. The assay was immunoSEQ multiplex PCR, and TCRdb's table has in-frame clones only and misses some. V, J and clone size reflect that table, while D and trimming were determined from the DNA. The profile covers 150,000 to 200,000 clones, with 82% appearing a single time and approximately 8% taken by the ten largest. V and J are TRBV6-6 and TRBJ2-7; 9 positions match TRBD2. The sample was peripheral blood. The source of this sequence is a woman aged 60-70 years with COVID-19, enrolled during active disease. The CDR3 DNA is TGTGCCAGCAGTTACGCGGGAGGGCCCTACGAGCAGTACTTC. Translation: CASSYAGGPYEQYF.